This T cell receptor (beta chain) was found in a study of shared clonotypes between healthy human individuals. Notes on the study in general: Clonotypes shared by all four sorted-subset donors had higher generation probabilities than non-shared clonotypes. Generally, estimated richness proved larger in naive subsets than it did in memory subsets. Naive CD4 clonotype sharing across several donors was about 5.3%.

The CDR3 spans 15 residues. The germline gives CDR1 MNHEY, CDR2 SMNVEV (reference sequence). The V end was cut by 6 bases, the J end by 6 bases, with 18 bases between. Genomic DNA of each subset was evenly split across several immunoSEQ plates. The table came from immunoSEQ multiplex PCR; TCRdb's copy has only in-frame clones and leaves some out. The table includes around 980,000 clones, around 78% detected once. Concerning this clone itself: Its antigen is undetermined.

The sample comprised memory CD4+ T cells from PBMCs. Subset defined: CD45RA-negative fraction. The chain employs TRBV27 and TRBJ1-3; the D gene is possibly TRBD1 (6 bases). The clonotype originates from a man in his late teens or twenties in good health. Some clones in this sample may be carry-over from other donors' samples. For the CDR3, the DNA is TGTGCCAGCAGCCCGGAACAGGGAGTGGAAAACACCATATATTTT. Protein: CASSPEQGVENTIYF.